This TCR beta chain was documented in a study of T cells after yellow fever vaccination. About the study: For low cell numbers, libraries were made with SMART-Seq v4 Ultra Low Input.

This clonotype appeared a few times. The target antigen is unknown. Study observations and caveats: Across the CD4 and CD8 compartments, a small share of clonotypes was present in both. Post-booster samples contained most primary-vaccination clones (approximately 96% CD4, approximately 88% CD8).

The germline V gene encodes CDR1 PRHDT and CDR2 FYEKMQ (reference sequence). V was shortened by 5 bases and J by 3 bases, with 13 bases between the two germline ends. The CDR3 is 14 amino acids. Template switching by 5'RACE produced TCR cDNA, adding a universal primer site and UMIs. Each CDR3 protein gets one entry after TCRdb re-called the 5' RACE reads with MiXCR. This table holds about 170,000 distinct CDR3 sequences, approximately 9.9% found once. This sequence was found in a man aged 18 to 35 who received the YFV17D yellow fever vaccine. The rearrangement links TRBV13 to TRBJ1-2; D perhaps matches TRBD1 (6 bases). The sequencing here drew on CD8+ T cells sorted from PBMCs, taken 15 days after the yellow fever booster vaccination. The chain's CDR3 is CASSPSGGHYGYTF. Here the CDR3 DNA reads TGTGCCAGCAGCCCCTCCGGGGGCCACTATGGCTACACCTTC.